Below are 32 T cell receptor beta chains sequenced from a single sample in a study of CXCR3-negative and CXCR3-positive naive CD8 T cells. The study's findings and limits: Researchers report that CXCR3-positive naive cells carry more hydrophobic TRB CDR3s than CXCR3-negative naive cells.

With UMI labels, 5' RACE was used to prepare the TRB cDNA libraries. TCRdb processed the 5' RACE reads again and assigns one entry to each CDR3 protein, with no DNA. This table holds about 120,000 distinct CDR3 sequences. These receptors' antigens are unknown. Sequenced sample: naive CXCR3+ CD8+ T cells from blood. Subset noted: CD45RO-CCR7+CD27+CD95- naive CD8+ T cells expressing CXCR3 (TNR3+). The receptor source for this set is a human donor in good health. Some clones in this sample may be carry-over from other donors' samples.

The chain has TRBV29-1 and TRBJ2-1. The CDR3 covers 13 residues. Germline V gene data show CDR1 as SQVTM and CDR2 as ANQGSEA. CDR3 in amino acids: CSVVSASYNEQFF.

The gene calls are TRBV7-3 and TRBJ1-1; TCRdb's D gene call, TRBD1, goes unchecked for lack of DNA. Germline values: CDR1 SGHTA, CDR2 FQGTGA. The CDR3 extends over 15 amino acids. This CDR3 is CASSLNRGLNTEAFF.

CDR3 loop: CAISDPGTGVQETQYF. This chain joins TRBV10-3 and TRBJ2-5; the D call of TRBD1 rests on TCRdb alone, since no DNA is present to check it. The CDR3 sequence is 16 residues long. Per the germline V gene, CDR1 is ENHRY and CDR2 is SYGVKD.

The CDR3 is CASSLPRLGAGGNTEAFF. This chain connects TRBV7-3 to TRBJ1-1; absent DNA, TCRdb's TRBD1 call cannot be checked. The germline V gene has CDR1 SGHTA and CDR2 FQGTGA. The length of the CDR3 is 18 residues.

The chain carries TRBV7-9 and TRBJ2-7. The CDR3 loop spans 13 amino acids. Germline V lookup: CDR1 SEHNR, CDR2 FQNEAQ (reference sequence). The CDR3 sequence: CASSQADNYEQYF.

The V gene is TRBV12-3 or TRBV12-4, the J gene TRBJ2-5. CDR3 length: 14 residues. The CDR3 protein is CASSFNGPGETQYF.

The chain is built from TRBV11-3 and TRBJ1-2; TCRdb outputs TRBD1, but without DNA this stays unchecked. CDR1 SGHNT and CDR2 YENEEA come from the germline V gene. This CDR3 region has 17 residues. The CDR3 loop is CASSPGTGGAINYGYTF.

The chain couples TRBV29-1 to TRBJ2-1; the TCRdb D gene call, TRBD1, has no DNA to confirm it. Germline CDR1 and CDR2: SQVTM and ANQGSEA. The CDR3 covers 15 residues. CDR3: CSVEDQGQGADEQFF.

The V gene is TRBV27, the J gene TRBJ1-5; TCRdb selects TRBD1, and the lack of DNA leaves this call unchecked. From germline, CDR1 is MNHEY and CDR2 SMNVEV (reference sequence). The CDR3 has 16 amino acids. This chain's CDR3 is CASSLSGGDGNQPQHF.

The CDR3: CASKPRGPIYGYTF. This rearrangement joins TRBV3-1 to TRBJ1-2. Germline V gene lookup returns CDR1 LGHDT and CDR2 YNNKEL (reference sequence). The CDR3 is made up of 14 amino acids.

The CDR3 loop is CSVETVPNEQFF. The chain uses TRBV29-1 and TRBJ2-1. The CDR3 is 12 residues long. Germline values: CDR1 SQVTM, CDR2 ANQGSEA.

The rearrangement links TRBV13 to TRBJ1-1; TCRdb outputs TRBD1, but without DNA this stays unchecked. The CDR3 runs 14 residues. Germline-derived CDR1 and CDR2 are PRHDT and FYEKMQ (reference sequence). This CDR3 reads CASSPGTGVTEAFF.

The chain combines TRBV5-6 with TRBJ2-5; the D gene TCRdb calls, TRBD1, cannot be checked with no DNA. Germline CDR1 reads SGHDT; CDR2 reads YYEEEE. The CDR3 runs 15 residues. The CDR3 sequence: CASSLGQLRGETQYF.

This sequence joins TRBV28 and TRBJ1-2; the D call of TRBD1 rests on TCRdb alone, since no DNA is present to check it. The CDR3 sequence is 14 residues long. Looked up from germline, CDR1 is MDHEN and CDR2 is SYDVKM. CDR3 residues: CASGDLGTSYGYTF.

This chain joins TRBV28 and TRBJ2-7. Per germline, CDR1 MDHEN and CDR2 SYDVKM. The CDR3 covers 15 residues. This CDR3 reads CASSLPAGWDYEQYF.

Here the CDR3 reads CASSPRGAGGVTDTQYF. This chain joins TRBV4-3 and TRBJ2-3; TCRdb's assignment of TRBD2 cannot be checked, as there is no DNA. In germline, CDR1 is LGHNA, CDR2 YSLEER. The CDR3 length is 17 residues.

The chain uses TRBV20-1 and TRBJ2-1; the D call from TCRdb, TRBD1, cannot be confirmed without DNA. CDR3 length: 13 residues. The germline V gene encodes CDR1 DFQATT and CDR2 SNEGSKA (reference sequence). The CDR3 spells CSARDNSGREQFF.

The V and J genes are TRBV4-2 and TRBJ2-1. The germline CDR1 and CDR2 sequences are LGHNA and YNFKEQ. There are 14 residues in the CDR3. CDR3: CASSQDMTSNEQFF.

CDR3 region: CASTTGGHGYTF. V gene TRBV12-3 or TRBV12-4 combines with J gene TRBJ1-2; the TRBD1 assignment by TCRdb is unverifiable without DNA. This CDR3 is built from 12 residues.

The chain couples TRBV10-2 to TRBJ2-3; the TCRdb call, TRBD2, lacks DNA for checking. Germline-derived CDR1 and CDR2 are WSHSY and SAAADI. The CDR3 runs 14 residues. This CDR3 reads CASSLAESTDTQYF.

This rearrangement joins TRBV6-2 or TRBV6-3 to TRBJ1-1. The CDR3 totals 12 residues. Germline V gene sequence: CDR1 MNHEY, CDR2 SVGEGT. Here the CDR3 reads CASQRTNTEAFF.

The CDR3 loop reads CSAQSGGPLPDTQYF. V and J are TRBV20-1 and TRBJ2-3; TCRdb reports TRBD2, a call that lacks DNA to check it against. CDR1 is DFQATT and CDR2 is SNEGSKA in the germline V gene (reference sequence). The CDR3 has 15 residues.

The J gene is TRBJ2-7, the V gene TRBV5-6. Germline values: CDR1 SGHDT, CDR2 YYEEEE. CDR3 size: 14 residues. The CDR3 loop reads CASSLGQTSYEQYF. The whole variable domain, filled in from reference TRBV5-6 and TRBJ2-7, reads DAGVTQSPTHLIKTRGQQVTLRCSPKSGHDTVSWYQQALGQGPQFIFQYYEEEERQRGNFPDRFSGHQFPNYSSELNVNALLLGDSALYLCASSLGQTSYEQYFGPGTRLTVT.

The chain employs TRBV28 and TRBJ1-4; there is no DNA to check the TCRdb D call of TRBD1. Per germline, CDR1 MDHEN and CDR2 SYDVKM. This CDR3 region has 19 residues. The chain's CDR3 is CASSLSIGDVRSTNEKLFF.

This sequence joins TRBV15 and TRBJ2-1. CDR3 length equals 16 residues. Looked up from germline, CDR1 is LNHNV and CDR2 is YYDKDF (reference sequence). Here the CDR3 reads CATSRDRGYYLNEQFF.

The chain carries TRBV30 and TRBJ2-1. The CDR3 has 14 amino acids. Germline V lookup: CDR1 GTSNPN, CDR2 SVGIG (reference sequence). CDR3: CAWSQGISYNEQFF.

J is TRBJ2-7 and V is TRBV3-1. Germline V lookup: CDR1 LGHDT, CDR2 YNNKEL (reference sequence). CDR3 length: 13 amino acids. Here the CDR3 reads CASSPRDSYEQYF.

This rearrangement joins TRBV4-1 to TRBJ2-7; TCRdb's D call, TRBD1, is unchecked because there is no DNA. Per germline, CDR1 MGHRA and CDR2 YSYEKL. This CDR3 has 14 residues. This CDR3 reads CASSQGQGTYEQYF.

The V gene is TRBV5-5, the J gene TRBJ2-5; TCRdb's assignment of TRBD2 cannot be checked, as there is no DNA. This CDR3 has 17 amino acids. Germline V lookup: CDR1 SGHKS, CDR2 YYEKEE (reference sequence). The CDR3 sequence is CASSLATSGANQETQYF.

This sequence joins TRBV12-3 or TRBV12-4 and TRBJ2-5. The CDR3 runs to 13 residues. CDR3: CASSQDYQETQYF.

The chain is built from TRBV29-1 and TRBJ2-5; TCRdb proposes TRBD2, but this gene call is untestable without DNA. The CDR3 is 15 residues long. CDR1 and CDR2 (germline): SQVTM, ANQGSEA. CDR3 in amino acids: CSVEATSGGEETQYF.

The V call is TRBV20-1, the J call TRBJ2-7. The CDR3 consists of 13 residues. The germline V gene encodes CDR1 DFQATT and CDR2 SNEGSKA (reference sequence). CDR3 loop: CSAIRLVGYEQYF.